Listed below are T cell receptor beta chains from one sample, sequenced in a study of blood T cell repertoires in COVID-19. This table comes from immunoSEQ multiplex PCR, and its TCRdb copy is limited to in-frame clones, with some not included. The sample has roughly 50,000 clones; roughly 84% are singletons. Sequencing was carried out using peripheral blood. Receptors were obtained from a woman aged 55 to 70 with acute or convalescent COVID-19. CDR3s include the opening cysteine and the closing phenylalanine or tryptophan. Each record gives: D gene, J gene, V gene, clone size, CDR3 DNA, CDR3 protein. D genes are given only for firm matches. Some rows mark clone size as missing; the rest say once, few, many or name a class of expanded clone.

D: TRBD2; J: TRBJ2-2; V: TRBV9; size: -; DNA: TGTGCCAGCAGCACACTAGCGGGGGGCACCGGGGAGCTGTTTTTT; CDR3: CASSTLAGGTGELFF
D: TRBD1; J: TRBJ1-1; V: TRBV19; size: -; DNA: TGTGCCAGTAGTATAGGCGGGACAGGTTCAGAAGCTTTCTTT; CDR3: CASSIGGTGSEAFF
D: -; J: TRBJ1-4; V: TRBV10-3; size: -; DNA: TGTGCCATCAGTGAGCGGGGGACAACTAATGAAAAACTGTTTTTT; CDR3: CAISERGTTNEKLFF
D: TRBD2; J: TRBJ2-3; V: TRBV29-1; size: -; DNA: TGCAGCGCCACTAGCGGGAGGGCCAGTACAGATACGCAGTATTTT; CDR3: CSATSGRASTDTQYF
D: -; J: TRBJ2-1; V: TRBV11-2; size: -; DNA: TGTGCCAGCAGCTCCCCCGGGAGTAAAAAGGAGCAGTTCTTC; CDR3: CASSSPGSKKEQFF
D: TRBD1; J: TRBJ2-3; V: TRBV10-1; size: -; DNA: TGCGCCAGCAGTGGGGACAGCGCAGATACGCAGTATTTT; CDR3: CASSGDSADTQYF
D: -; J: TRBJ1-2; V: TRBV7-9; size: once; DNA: TGTGCCATCCGAGAGGAGCCTAATGGCTACACCTTC; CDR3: CAIREEPNGYTF
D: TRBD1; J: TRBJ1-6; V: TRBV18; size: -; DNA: TGTGCCAGCTCACCAGGGACAGGGAATTCACCCCTCCACTTT; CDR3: CASSPGTGNSPLHF
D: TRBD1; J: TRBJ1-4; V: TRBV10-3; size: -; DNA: TGTGCCATCAGTGCGAGACAGGGGAATGAAAAACTGTTTTTT; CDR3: CAISARQGNEKLFF
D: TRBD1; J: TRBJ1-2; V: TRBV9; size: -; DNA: TGTGCCAGCAGCGTAGCTGGACAGGGTGGGTCCACCTTC; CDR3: CASSVAGQGGSTF
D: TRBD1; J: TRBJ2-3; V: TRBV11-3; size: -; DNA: TGTGCCAGCAGCTCAAGGGACAGGGAGCCAGATACGCAATATTTT; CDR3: CASSSRDREPDTQYF
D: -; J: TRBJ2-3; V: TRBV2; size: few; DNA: TGTGCCAGCAGGCCTCCGACTAGCACAGATACGCAGTATTTT; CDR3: CASRPPTSTDTQYF
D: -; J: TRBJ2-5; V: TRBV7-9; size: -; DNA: TGTGCCAGCACCCCCAGTTCCGGGGTAGAGACCCAGTACTTC; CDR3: CASTPSSGVETQYF
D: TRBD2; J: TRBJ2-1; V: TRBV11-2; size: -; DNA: TGTGCCAGCAGCCCAGGACTGCGGGGGGCAGACAATGAGCAGTTCTTC; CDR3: CASSPGLRGADNEQFF
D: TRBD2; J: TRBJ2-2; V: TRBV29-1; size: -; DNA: TGCAGCGTTGATAGCGGGGATACCGGGGAGCTGTTTTTT; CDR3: CSVDSGDTGELFF
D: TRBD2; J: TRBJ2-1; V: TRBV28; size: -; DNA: TGTGCCAGCAGTTTTCCCCCCCTAGCGGGAGTAGAATACAATGAGCAGTTCTTC; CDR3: CASSFPPLAGVEYNEQFF
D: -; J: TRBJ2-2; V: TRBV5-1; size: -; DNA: TGCGCCAGCAGCCCAGAGAACACCGGGGAGCTGTTTTTT; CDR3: CASSPENTGELFF
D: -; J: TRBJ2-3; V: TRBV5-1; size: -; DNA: TGCGCCAGCAGCTTCAGGGGCTTAGGACCGAGGGCAGATACGCAGTATTTT; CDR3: CASSFRGLGPRADTQYF
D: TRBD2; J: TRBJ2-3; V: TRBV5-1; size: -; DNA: TGCGCCAGCAGCTTGGTGCGAGCGGGAGCCGATACGCAGTATTTT; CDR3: CASSLVRAGADTQYF
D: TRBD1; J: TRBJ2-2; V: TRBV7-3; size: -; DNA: TGTGCCAGCAGGGAAATCGGGACAGGGAACACCGGGGAGCTGTTTTTT; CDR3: CASREIGTGNTGELFF
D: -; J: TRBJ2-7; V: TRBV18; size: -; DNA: TGTGCCAGCTCACCATTACAGGGACGATCCTACGAGCAGTACTTC; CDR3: CASSPLQGRSYEQYF
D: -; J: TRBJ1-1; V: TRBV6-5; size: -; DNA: TGTGCCAGCAGTTACCAAATCGGTCCTGAAGCTTTCTTT; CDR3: CASSYQIGPEAFF
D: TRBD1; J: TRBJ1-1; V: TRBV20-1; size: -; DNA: TGCGGGACAACAGGGGACGCTGAAGCTTTCTTT; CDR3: CGTTGDAEAFF
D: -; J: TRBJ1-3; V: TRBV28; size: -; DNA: TGTGCCAGCAGTCCGGACAGAACTGGGCGAAACACCATATATTTT; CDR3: CASSPDRTGRNTIYF